The present T cell receptor (beta chain) was sequenced within a study of blood T cell repertoires in COVID-19 (dated by TCRdb to about 2020). Background for the entire study: Samples from collaborators originated in the United States, Italy and Spain and spanned both the acute and convalescent phases of COVID-19. The prospective study material was composed of cDNA or gDNA derived from T cells, B-cell-depleted T cells, or PBMCs. The repertoires were made available in a free public database intended to serve as a resource for research on the immune response to SARS-CoV-2. Nearly every sample came with metadata listing a de-identified subject ID, COVID-19 status, age in years and sex. The samples were drawn from the first 160 participants of the ongoing ImmuneRACE study and from 1,254 subjects provided by 6 global collaborators. Where HLA class I and class II types were available, the types were taken from metadata supplied by the sample provider, not from assay-based typing. Deeply sampled blood TCRbeta repertoires from subjects exposed to, actively infected with, or recovered from COVID-19 were included in the dataset. Study-wide conclusions, independent of this receptor: How much clinical and demographic metadata was included differed by source and by participant, and the metadata was provided uncurated.

As for this clone: The antigen this receptor binds is unknown. No base qualities exist here, and no much larger clone lies one base off it.

Each collaborating institution followed its own protocols to collect whole blood in K2EDTA tubes. Collaborator samples were shipped for TCRbeta analysis as frozen whole blood, isolated PBMCs, or DNA extracted from either sample type. TCRbeta CDR3 regions were amplified from genomic DNA using the immunoSEQ Assay, a bias-controlled multiplex PCR. Regarding the original processing steps: Nucleated cell counts per sample were estimated from amplification of reference gene primers within the assay. To quantify the absolute abundance of each unique TCRbeta CDR3 rearrangement, sequence reads were collapsed and filtered. For each sample, productive Simpson clonality was calculated as the square root of Simpson's diversity index across productive rearrangements. This immuneACCESS table, as held by TCRdb, lists in-frame sequences with V and J called but not all clones. Of the missing ones, under half trace to an unresolved V gene in checked studies; the others have no known cause. D and trimming were read from the DNA, whereas the V and J calls and clone size are those reported in that table. The sample has 250,000 to 300,000 clones on record, approximately 86% of them singletons. The biggest ten clones account for 3.6% of the sample.

The CDR3 goes from the cysteine to the phenylalanine over 16 residues. Just the 48-base CDR3 DNA is kept, in frame starting at base 1. The chain is made from TRBV7-5 and TRBJ2-3; TRBD2 was called by the table and not checked on the DNA. TRBV7-5 is a pseudogene. This sequence originates from a man aged 18 to 30 with active or convalescent COVID-19. Sequencing was performed on peripheral blood. The encoded CDR3 is CVRSFGRGCSVDTQYF. The bases are TGTGTCAGAAGCTTCGGTCGGGGGTGCTCCGTAGATACGCAGTATTTT.